Each of the 21 T cell receptor beta chains below was sequenced from the same sample in a study of beta chain features in type 1 diabetes. TCRB transcripts that were expressed got sequenced, as all of the isolated RNA had been reverse transcribed. Clones were read by immunoSEQ multiplex PCR, and TCRdb kept only the in-frame ones, dropping some. The sample lists approximately 330,000 clones; roughly 11% were seen once. Material for sequencing was naive CD4+ T cells from blood. These receptors were obtained from a woman between 25 and 40 years old in good health.

The chain couples TRBV6-6 to TRBJ1-4; D unresolved. CDR3 length equals 15 residues. V dropped 1 base and J dropped 1 base, with 7 bases sitting between them. Germline V CDR1 and CDR2: MNHNY, SVGAGI (reference sequence). CDR3 nucleotide sequence: TGTGCCAGCAGTTACTTTGGCGGAACTAATGAAAAACTGTTTTTT. It codes for CASSYFGGTNEKLFF.

This chain connects TRBV18 to TRBJ1-2; no firm D call. CDR3 size: 12 residues. Germline CDR1 and CDR2: KGHSH and LQKENI. Trimming took off 2 bases at V and 8 bases at J, with 9 bases between the two ends. Here the CDR3 reads CASSPEGYGYTF. CDR3 DNA: TGTGCCAGCTCACCAGAGGGTTACGGCTACACCTTC.

This clone was recorded a few times. The V gene is TRBV7-3, the J gene TRBJ2-3, with TRBD2 identical over 11 bases. CDR3 length: 16 amino acids. The V segment lost 2 bases and the J segment 0 bases; nucleotides outside the gene matches: 1. Germline V gene data show CDR1 as SGHTA and CDR2 as FQGTGA. CDR3 sequence reads: CASSLGTSGSTDTQYF. Written as DNA, the CDR3 is TGTGCCAGCAGCTTAGGGACTAGCGGTAGCACAGATACGCAGTATTTT.

This clone occurred a few times. The chain combines TRBV5-4 with TRBJ1-1, with 8 bases that match TRBD1. CDR1 is SGHNT, CDR2 YYREEE, per germline (reference sequence). With 4 bases clipped from V and 5 bases from J, the junction kept 7 bases outside the gene matches. The CDR3 length is 14 residues. The CDR3 nucleotides are TGTGCCAGCAGCCGCGGACAGGGCGATACTGAAGCTTTCTTT. Its translation: CASSRGQGDTEAFF.

CDR3 nucleotide sequence: TGCGCCAGCAGCTTGGGACCGGACAGGCGGGTCTACACCTTC. This sequence encodes CASSLGPDRRVYTF. The chain has TRBV5-1 and TRBJ1-2, with 7 bases that match TRBD1. J gave up 10 bases and V 0 bases, and 9 bases lay outside the gene matches. The V gene's germline CDR1 is SGHRS and CDR2 YFSETQ. This CDR3 is 14 amino acids long. The variable domain in full, completed from reference TRBV5-1 and TRBJ1-2, reads KAGVTQTPRYLIKTRGQQVTLSCSPISGHRSVSWYQQTPGQGLQFLFEYFSETQRNKGNFPGRFSGRQFSNSRSEMNVSTLELGDSALYLCASSLGPDRRVYTFGSGTRLTVV.

V gene TRBV30 combines with J gene TRBJ2-2; TRBD1 matches at 10 bases. This CDR3 is 14 amino acids long. Germline V gene lookup returns CDR1 GTSNPN and CDR2 SVGIG (reference sequence). Unmatched junction bases numbered 6, after V lost 5 bases and J lost 6 bases. CDR3 residues: CAWSRDRGAGELFF. The CDR3 DNA reads as TGTGCCTGGTCCCGGGACAGGGGAGCCGGGGAGCTGTTTTTT.

This clone occurred a few times. The chain combines TRBV9 with TRBJ2-2; D perhaps matches TRBD1 (5 bases). The CDR3 is made up of 13 amino acids. From germline, CDR1 is SGDLS and CDR2 YYNGEE. V was cut by 2 bases and J by 4 bases, with 6 bases left in between. CDR3 in amino acids: CASSVDSTGELFF. The CDR3 nucleotides are TGTGCCAGCAGCGTTGACAGCACCGGGGAGCTGTTTTTT.

The table lists this clone with a few counts. The chain joins TRBV28 to TRBJ1-5, with 9 bases matching TRBD1. The V gene's germline CDR1 is MDHEN and CDR2 SYDVKM. The CDR3 is 12 residues long. Losses at the gene ends were 6 bases for V and 15 bases for J; bases not matched to a gene: 9. The CDR3 region is CASSQPPGQGHF. The CDR3, as DNA: TGTGCCAGCAGCCAACCTCCGGGACAGGGGCATTTT.

This clone has only a few counts. This chain's CDR3 is CASSLLAGVTGELFF. DNA of the CDR3: TGTGCCAGCAGCTTGCTAGCGGGAGTCACCGGGGAGCTGTTTTTT. The chain uses TRBV11-2 and TRBJ2-2; 10 positions agree with TRBD2. The CDR3 is made up of 15 amino acids. Germline V gene sequence: CDR1 SGHAT, CDR2 FQNNGV. The V and J ends lost 3 bases and 4 bases, in that order; junction bases with no gene match: 2.

The chain uses TRBV30 and TRBJ2-1, with D perhaps matching TRBD2 (6 bases). The CDR3 has 15 residues. Per the germline V gene, CDR1 is GTSNPN and CDR2 is SVGIG (reference sequence). V shed 0 bases and J shed 4 bases, with 13 bases lying between them. In DNA, the CDR3 is TGTGCCTGGAGTGTACGGGCTAGCGAGTACAATGAGCAGTTCTTC. This encodes CAWSVRASEYNEQFF.

This clone was counted a few times. V and J are TRBV15 and TRBJ2-5; D is possibly TRBD2 (7 bases). V was trimmed by 0 bases and J by 7 bases, leaving 15 bases between them. From germline, CDR1 is LNHNV and CDR2 YYDKDF (reference sequence). The CDR3 extends over 15 amino acids. CDR3 DNA sequence: TGTGCCACCAGCAGAGAAGGAGGGGGGGCCGGGACCCAGTACTTC. Translating gives CATSREGGGAGTQYF.

This clone appeared a few times. Other DNA sequences in this specimen translate into the identical CDR3. The V call is TRBV6-5, the J call TRBJ1-1; D remains ambiguous. The germline V gene has CDR1 MNHEY and CDR2 SVGAGI. Trimming stripped 4 bases from V and 0 bases from J, with 3 bases between. The length of the CDR3 is 12 residues. DNA of the CDR3: TGTGCCAGCAGTTCGGTGAACACTGAAGCTTTCTTT. As protein: CASSSVNTEAFF.

This clone was seen only a few times. This chain connects TRBV28 to TRBJ2-5, with D possibly matching TRBD2 (5 bases). Between the trimmed V and J ends, which lost 6 bases and 5 bases, there was a span of 13 bases. The germline V gene has CDR1 MDHEN and CDR2 SYDVKM. The CDR3 consists of 13 residues. The CDR3 DNA reads TGTGCCAGCAGGGGTCGGGGAGTGGAGACCCAGTACTTC. This translates into CASRGRGVETQYF.

The chain joins TRBV18 to TRBJ2-3; 11 bases line up with TRBD2. Losses at the gene ends were 3 bases for V and 2 bases for J; bases not matched to a gene: 4. Looked up from germline, CDR1 is KGHSH and CDR2 is LQKENI. CDR3 length: 16 amino acids. The CDR3 DNA sequence: TGTGCCAGCTCACCCCCTAGCGGGAGGCTCACAGATACGCAGTATTTT. Residues: CASSPPSGRLTDTQYF.

In its sample, this clone was seen a few times. The chain couples TRBV18 to TRBJ1-2; perhaps TRBD1 as D (5 bases). The germline gives CDR1 KGHSH, CDR2 LQKENI. CDR3 length: 12 residues. The V gene lost 0 bases and the J gene lost 12 bases, with 11 bases spanning the gap. This chain's CDR3 is CASSPPSGNNTF. CDR3 coding DNA: TGTGCCAGCTCACCACCGTCAGGGAATAACACCTTC.

The chain employs TRBV7-9 and TRBJ1-2; D not certain. This CDR3 comprises 8 residues. V lost 7 bases, J lost 14 bases, and 8 bases lay in between. Germline V gene lookup returns CDR1 SEHNR and CDR2 FQNEAQ (reference sequence). CDR3 sequence reads: CASTPGTF. The CDR3 nucleotides read TGTGCCAGCACCCCGGGTACCTTC.

This clone was seen only a few times. The chain couples TRBV25-1 to TRBJ2-7; possibly TRBD1 for D (6 bases). The CDR3 has 14 amino acids. The germline V gene encodes CDR1 MGHDK and CDR2 SYGVNS. Trimming cost V 6 bases and J 0 bases, with 12 bases left between them. The CDR3 region is CASSRDTSSYEQYF. As DNA, the CDR3 is TGTGCCAGCAGCCGGGACACTTCCTCCTACGAGCAGTACTTC.

The chain recombines TRBV5-6 with TRBJ2-7, with 8 positions matching TRBD1. The CDR3 extends over 16 amino acids. CDR1 is SGHDT and CDR2 is YYEEEE in the germline V gene. The J segment lost 0 bases and the V segment lost 0 bases, leaving 5 bases of the junction unmatched. CDR3 sequence (DNA): TGTGCCAGCAGCTTGGTTGGGACAGGTTACTCCTACGAGCAGTACTTC. Amino acids: CASSLVGTGYSYEQYF.

The chain carries TRBV28 and TRBJ1-2; tentative D call: TRBD1 (6 bases). The CDR3 is 13 residues long. Trimming removed 5 bases from V and 3 bases from J, with 10 bases in between. Per germline, CDR1 MDHEN and CDR2 SYDVKM. CDR3 sequence reads: CASSLDSHYGYTF. The CDR3 coding sequence is TGTGCCAGCAGTCTGGACAGCCACTATGGCTACACCTTC.

The chain employs TRBV2 and TRBJ2-3; TRBD1 matches 10 bases. The CDR3 has 15 residues. The germline CDR1 and CDR2 sequences are SNHLY and FYNNEI. V was clipped by 3 bases and J by 6 bases; unmatched bases: 6. CDR3 DNA sequence: TGTGCCAGCAGTGAGAGTCGGGACAGGGGTGATACGCAGTATTTT. The encoded protein is CASSESRDRGDTQYF.

The rearrangement links TRBV5-1 to TRBJ2-7, with D possibly TRBD1 on 5 matching bases. In germline, CDR1 is SGHRS, CDR2 YFSETQ. Trimming took off 0 bases at V and 0 bases at J, with 13 bases between the two ends. The CDR3 extends over 16 amino acids. CDR3 sequence: CASSLAVGASSYEQYF. In DNA, the CDR3 is TGCGCCAGCAGCTTGGCCGTTGGGGCGAGCTCCTACGAGCAGTACTTC.